A single sample gave rise to the 6 T cell receptor beta chains below, sequenced in a study of a mutant IDH1 vaccine in newly diagnosed glioma. Assay used: immunoSEQ multiplex PCR; TCRdb lists only in-frame clones, some missing. Of roughly 50,000 clones listed, around 84% are singletons. Time point noted: week 35, safety follow-up. Vaccine doses each comprised 300 ug of mutant IDH1 20-mer peptide, with topical imiquimod. For these receptors, no antigen is known. This specimen consisted of PBMCs, obtained from a glioma patient whose treatment included an IDH1 peptide vaccine. The receptors were sampled from a woman between 18 and 30 years old with glioma.

This clone was counted between two and nine times. The chain uses TRBV6-1 and TRBJ1-5, with a possible D match to TRBD1 (5 bases). V was cut by 6 bases and J by 0 bases, with 12 bases left in between. Germline CDR1 and CDR2: MNHNS and SASEGT. This CDR3 has 15 amino acids. The CDR3 sequence is CASRGRQYSNQPQHF. The CDR3, as DNA: TGTGCCAGCAGGGGGAGACAGTATAGCAATCAGCCCCAGCATTTT.

V is TRBV7-9 and J is TRBJ2-7, with a possible D match to TRBD2 (5 bases). V was trimmed by 5 bases and J by 0 bases, leaving 11 bases between them. Per the germline V gene, CDR1 is SEHNR and CDR2 is FQNEAQ (reference sequence). CDR3 length: 14 residues. CDR3 region: CASSPTRGSYEQYF. CDR3 bases: TGTGCCAGCAGCCCCACCCGGGGCTCCTACGAGCAGTACTTC. Supplemented by reference TRBV7-9 and TRBJ2-7, the full variable domain reads DTGVSQNPRHKITKRGQNVTFRCDPISEHNRLYWYRQTLGQGPEFLTYFQNEAQLEKSRLLSDRFSAERPKGSFSTLEIQRTEQGDSAMYLCASSPTRGSYEQYFGPGTRLTVT.

V is TRBV7-2 and J is TRBJ1-5; unclear D gene. The CDR3 has 12 amino acids. With 3 bases removed from V and 11 bases from J, the gap between germline ends came to 11 bases. Germline V CDR1 and CDR2: SGHTA, FQGNSA. The CDR3, as DNA: TGTGCCAGCAGCTTGGGAATCGGGGCCCAGCATTTT. Translation gives CASSLGIGAQHF.

In its sample, this clone was seen once. The CDR3 here is CASSLNRGPGNEQFF. CDR3 nucleotides: TGCGCCAGCAGCCTAAACAGGGGTCCTGGCAATGAGCAGTTCTTC. V usage is TRBV5-1 and J usage is TRBJ2-1; 7 bases match TRBD1. Germline V gene sequence: CDR1 SGHRS, CDR2 YFSETQ. The V and J ends lost 4 bases and 6 bases, in that order; junction bases with no gene match: 10. This CDR3 region has 15 residues.

The chain links TRBV5-1 to TRBJ2-3; 11 positions agree with TRBD2. Germline V gene sequence: CDR1 SGHRS, CDR2 YFSETQ. Unmatched junction bases numbered 9, after V lost 4 bases and J lost 5 bases. CDR3 length: 16 residues. CDR3 protein: CASSPLLAGVGDTQYF. The CDR3 DNA reads TGCGCCAGCAGCCCGTTACTAGCGGGAGTGGGAGATACGCAGTATTTT. Supplemented by reference TRBV5-1 and TRBJ2-3, the full variable domain reads KAGVTQTPRYLIKTRGQQVTLSCSPISGHRSVSWYQQTPGQGLQFLFEYFSETQRNKGNFPGRFSGRQFSNSRSEMNVSTLELGDSALYLCASSPLLAGVGDTQYFGPGTRLTVL.

The chain recombines TRBV30 with TRBJ2-5; 9 positions match TRBD1. The trim removed 5 bases at V and 4 bases at J, leaving 2 bases unmatched. Germline-derived CDR1 and CDR2 are GTSNPN and SVGIG (reference sequence). This CDR3 region has 12 residues. The CDR3 loop is CAWGTGLETQYF. The DNA of the CDR3 is TGTGCCTGGGGGACAGGGCTAGAGACCCAGTACTTC.